This T cell receptor (beta chain) was recorded in a study of early T cells in non-severe SARS-CoV-2 infection. At the level of the study: With bulk RNA from unsorted whole blood as input, sequencing yielded unpaired chains.

This clonotype has just a few counts. What it binds is not known. Notes on the study in general: The matching step, a VDJdb search, favored anti-spike CD8 responses and missed private and CD4 specificities.

Unique molecular identifiers were affixed to single, distinct cDNA molecules. TCRdb passed the 5' RACE reads through MiXCR, listing each CDR3 protein once. This table holds 30,000 to 40,000 distinct CDR3 sequences, under 6% found once. This receptor was obtained from an adult who was a healthcare worker with PCR-confirmed SARS-CoV-2 infection or an uninfected control (not recorded which). The sequenced sample consisted of whole blood.

CDR3 nucleotide sequence: TGTGCCAGCAGCTTGAAGGGGACTGATGGCTACACCTTC. It yields the protein CASSLKGTDGYTF. The chain uses TRBV11-2 and TRBJ1-2, with D possibly TRBD1 on 5 matching bases. CDR1 is SGHAT, CDR2 FQNNGV, per germline. The length of the CDR3 is 13 residues. V was trimmed by 3 bases and J by 6 bases, leaving 11 bases between them.